The rows below give T cell receptor beta chains drawn from one sample of a study of shared clonotypes between healthy human individuals. Data came from immunoSEQ multiplex PCR; TCRdb stores just in-frame clones and leaves some out. The sample lists about 2 million clones; 95% were seen once. The specimen sequenced was naive CD4+ T cells sorted from blood. These receptors all stem from a man younger than 35 in good health. The CDR3 runs from the conserved cysteine through the conserved F or W. A D gene is named only where the DNA matches it firmly. Part of the rows lack a size; the others show once, few, many or a class for expanded clones.

d_call,v_call,clone_size,j_call,cdr3_aa,cdr3_nt
TRBD1,TRBV6-1,once,TRBJ2-1,CASRTGQSYNEQFF,TGTGCCAGCAGGACGGGACAGTCCTACAATGAGCAGTTCTTC
TRBD1,TRBV9,once,TRBJ2-7,CASSVQGTGGYEQYF,TGTGCCAGCAGCGTGCAGGGGACAGGGGGCTACGAGCAGTACTTC
NA,TRBV5-1,NA,TRBJ2-3,CASSSGTTDTQYF,TGCGCCAGCAGCTCCGGGACCACAGATACGCAGTATTTT
TRBD1,TRBV6-6,NA,TRBJ2-7,CASSYGRGEQYF,TGTGCCAGCAGTTACGGCAGGGGGGAGCAGTACTTC
NA,TRBV18,NA,TRBJ1-5,CASSLDGNSNQPQHF,TGTGCCAGCTCACTGGACGGGAATAGCAATCAGCCCCAGCATTTT
NA,TRBV25-1,NA,TRBJ2-5,CASSALETQYF,TGTGCCAGCAGTGCCCTGGAGACCCAGTACTTC
NA,TRBV7-8,NA,TRBJ2-7,CASSLLGPYEQYF,TGTGCCAGCAGCTTACTGGGGCCCTACGAGCAGTACTTC
NA,TRBV30,once,TRBJ2-1,CAWSVVLYEQFF,TGTGCCTGGAGTGTAGTCCTTTATGAGCAGTTCTTC
NA,TRBV9,NA,TRBJ1-2,CASSVGLSRGDYGYTF,TGTGCCAGCAGCGTAGGGTTGTCCAGGGGCGACTATGGCTACACCTTC
NA,TRBV7-9,NA,TRBJ1-4,CASSLGGDPNEKLFF,TGTGCCAGCAGCTTAGGGGGAGATCCCAATGAAAAACTGTTTTTT
NA,TRBV28,NA,TRBJ1-6,CASSLGTGRYNSPLHF,TGTGCCAGCAGTTTAGGGACGGGACGTTATAATTCACCCCTCCACTTT
TRBD2,TRBV2,NA,TRBJ2-7,CASSGEGREQYF,TGTGCCAGCAGTGGGGAGGGGAGGGAGCAGTACTTC
NA,TRBV19,NA,TRBJ2-3,CASSIIVGTDTQYF,TGTGCCAGTAGTATTATCGTGGGCACAGATACGCAGTATTTT
NA,TRBV21-1,NA,TRBJ1-2,CASNPGKIYGYTF,TGTGCCAGTAACCCAGGGAAAATCTATGGCTACACCTTC
NA,TRBV6-5,few,TRBJ2-5,CASSYSETQYF,TGTGCCAGCAGTTACTCAGAGACCCAGTACTTC
NA,TRBV20-1,NA,TRBJ1-2,CSARAYRRDTF,TGCAGTGCTAGAGCGTATAGGAGAGACACCTTC
NA,TRBV11-2,NA,TRBJ2-2,CASREAGTLNTGELFF,TGTGCCAGCAGGGAGGCCGGGACACTGAACACCGGGGAGCTGTTTTTT
TRBD1,TRBV28,NA,TRBJ2-1,CASRTGGDRVVGEQFF,TGTGCCAGCAGAACAGGAGGGGACAGGGTCGTAGGTGAGCAGTTCTTC
TRBD1,TRBV10-3,NA,TRBJ2-2,CAIDRGIGELFF,TGTGCCATAGACAGGGGAATCGGGGAGCTGTTTTTT
NA,TRBV10-3,NA,TRBJ1-2,CAISWGREDGYTF,TGTGCCATCAGTTGGGGCAGGGAGGATGGCTACACCTTC
TRBD1,TRBV6-5,NA,TRBJ2-7,CASSRTGSPREQYF,TGTGCCAGCAGTAGGACAGGGTCGCCTCGAGAGCAGTACTTC
NA,TRBV7-2,NA,TRBJ2-6,CASSLKGSGANVLTF,TGTGCCAGCAGCTTAAAGGGTTCTGGGGCCAACGTCCTGACTTTC
TRBD2,TRBV7-2,NA,TRBJ2-7,CASSLTSGGAREQYF,TGTGCCAGCAGCTTGACTAGCGGGGGGGCCCGGGAACAGTACTTC
NA,TRBV5-1,NA,TRBJ2-7,CASSLGIWTADSYEQYF,TGCGCCAGCAGCTTGGGGATCTGGACAGCCGATTCCTACGAGCAGTACTTC
NA,TRBV5-1,NA,TRBJ2-1,CASSLAQNNEQFF,TGCGCCAGCAGCTTGGCCCAAAATAATGAGCAGTTCTTC
TRBD2,TRBV4-1,NA,TRBJ2-1,CASSQDEREDLNEQFF,TGCGCCAGCAGCCAAGATGAGCGGGAGGACCTCAATGAGCAGTTCTTC
TRBD1,TRBV28,few,TRBJ1-2,CASRPTTGDGYGYTF,TGTGCCAGCAGACCAACCACAGGGGATGGCTATGGCTACACCTTC
NA,TRBV2,NA,TRBJ1-5,CASSESRNQPQHF,TGTGCCAGCAGTGAGTCGCGCAATCAGCCCCAGCATTTT
NA,TRBV18,NA,TRBJ1-4,CASSAAIATNEKLFF,TGTGCCAGCTCAGCGGCTATCGCAACTAATGAAAAACTGTTTTTT
NA,TRBV7-9,NA,TRBJ1-4,CASNRGSPTNEKLFF,TGTGCCAGCAACCGGGGGAGCCCAACTAATGAAAAACTGTTTTTT
TRBD2,TRBV5-1,NA,TRBJ2-7,CASSLGSSGPYEQYF,TGCGCCAGCAGCTTGGGGTCTAGCGGACCCTACGAGCAGTACTTC
NA,TRBV18,NA,TRBJ2-1,CASGRGADNEQFF,TGTGCCAGCGGGCGCGGGGCGGACAATGAGCAGTTCTTC
NA,TRBV7-6,NA,TRBJ2-7,CASSLGTGISYEQYF,TGTGCCAGCAGCTTAGGTACGGGGATTTCCTACGAGCAGTACTTC
TRBD1,TRBV4-1,many,TRBJ1-2,CASRTGQGYYGYTF,TGCGCCAGCAGGACGGGACAGGGCTACTATGGCTACACCTTC
TRBD1,TRBV7-8,NA,TRBJ1-6,CASSFRDRVSPLHF,TGTGCCAGCAGCTTCCGGGACAGGGTTTCACCCCTCCACTTT
NA,TRBV10-3,many,TRBJ1-5,CAISPDPPESNQPQHF,TGTGCCATCAGCCCAGATCCGCCTGAGAGCAATCAGCCCCAGCATTTT
NA,TRBV10-1,NA,TRBJ2-2,CASSGEMNTGELFF,TGCGCCAGCAGTGGGGAGATGAACACCGGGGAGCTGTTTTTT
NA,TRBV18,NA,TRBJ1-1,CASSPPLVSTEAFF,TGTGCCAGCTCACCACCTCTGGTTTCCACTGAAGCTTTCTTT
NA,TRBV29-1,NA,TRBJ2-5,CSVGMTGMAQYF,TGCAGCGTCGGGATGACAGGTATGGCCCAGTACTTC
NA,TRBV6-5,NA,TRBJ2-1,CASRLAGINNEQFF,TGTGCCAGCAGACTGGCGGGAATCAACAATGAGCAGTTCTTC
TRBD1,TRBV6-4,NA,TRBJ2-5,CASSVNRGETQYF,TGTGCCAGCAGTGTTAACAGGGGGGAGACCCAGTACTTC
NA,TRBV19,NA,TRBJ1-4,CASSISMNEKLFF,TGTGCCAGTAGTATTTCGATGAATGAAAAACTGTTTTTT
NA,TRBV2,NA,TRBJ1-1,CASSTGLAEAFF,TGTGCCAGCAGTACAGGGCTGGCTGAAGCTTTCTTT